Each of the 5 T cell receptor beta chains below was sequenced from the same sample in a study of identical twins. TCRdb fed the 5' RACE reads into MiXCR, producing one record per CDR3 protein. The sample records 270,000 or so distinct CDR3 sequences, around 8.3% being singletons. Separately, the same data were catalogued under a study of yellow fever vaccine responses in identical twins.

The sequencing sample was made of CD8+ T cells sorted from blood. The receptor source for this set is a woman between 18 and 30 years old in good health.

In its sample, this clonotype was seen a few times. The J gene is TRBJ1-2, the V gene TRBV20-1; D uncertain. The length of the CDR3 is 10 residues. Germline V CDR1 and CDR2: DFQATT, SNEGSKA (reference sequence). The V end lost 4 bases, the J end lost 8 bases, and 8 bases lay between the germline ends. The chain's CDR3 is CSATGGGYTF. CDR3 bases: TGCAGTGCTACGGGTGGGGGCTACACCTTC.

This clonotype was seen a handful of times. The CDR3: CSPRQYNQPQHF. In DNA form, the CDR3 reads TGCAGCCCTAGACAGTACAATCAGCCCCAGCATTTT. The genes are TRBV29-1 and TRBJ1-5, with D maybe TRBD1 (5 bases). CDR3 size: 12 residues. Between the trimmed V and J ends, which lost 8 bases and 3 bases, there was a span of 11 bases. Germline V gene data show CDR1 as SQVTM and CDR2 as ANQGSEA.

On this clonotype: With a much larger clone just one base away, this may be a read error. The rearrangement joins TRBV5-1 to TRBJ2-5; tentatively, D is TRBD1 or TRBD2 (6 bases each). Trimming left V 3 bases short and J 2 bases short, with 17 bases between. Germline V gives CDR1 SGHRS, CDR2 YFSETQ. The CDR3 extends over 16 amino acids. CDR3 sequence reads: CASSSGEGHSQETQYF. The CDR3 coding sequence is TGCGCCAGCAGCTCGGGAGAGGGACACTCGCAAGAGACCCAGTACTTC. The whole variable domain, filled in from reference TRBV5-1 and TRBJ2-5, reads KAGVTQTPRYLIKTRGQQVTLSCSPISGHRSVSWYQQTPGQGLQFLFEYFSETQRNKGNFPGRFSGRQFSNSRSEMNVSTLELGDSALYLCASSSGEGHSQETQYFGPGTRLLVL.

This clonotype has more than one count but fewer than ten. The V and J genes are TRBV27 and TRBJ1-2; perhaps TRBD1 as D (6 bases). Per germline, CDR1 MNHEY and CDR2 SMNVEV (reference sequence). Trimming stripped 6 bases from V and 7 bases from J, with 12 bases between. The CDR3 consists of 12 residues. The CDR3 DNA is TGTGCCAGCAGAGTTGGGGGGCTTGGCTACACCTTC. This codes for CASRVGGLGYTF.

This clonotype showed up just a few times. The J gene is TRBJ2-4, the V gene TRBV28; D tentatively reads TRBD1 or TRBD2 (6 bases each). The CDR3 has 17 amino acids. Trimming took 7 bases from V and 1 from J, leaving 20 bases between them. Germline V gene sequence: CDR1 MDHEN, CDR2 SYDVKM. The CDR3 DNA follows: TGTGCCAGCACCGGGGGCACCCCGATTCCGGCCAAAAACATTCAGTACTTC. Amino acids: CASTGGTPIPAKNIQYF.